This T cell receptor (beta chain) is from a study of shared clonotypes between healthy human individuals. Study overall: The cohort had two women and a few men, ages 18 to 49. Study-wide results and caveats: Depth was large, yet rarefaction showed that sorted-subset sequencing was incomplete.

CD4+ cell separation produced CD45RA+ naive and CD45RA-negative memory subsets. Libraries were prepared by immunoSEQ multiplex PCR; TCRdb keeps only in-frame clonotypes and omits some of them. The sample includes 2 million to 2.5 million clones, just under 95% of them seen just once. Trimming at V came to 1 base and at J to 0 bases, leaving 2 bases not matched to a gene. This CDR3 region has 15 residues. Germline V lookup: CDR1 KGHSH, CDR2 LQKENI. Of note for this clone: Its antigen is not identified.

This sequence was found in a man between 18 and 29 years old in good health. Some clones in this sample may be carry-over from other donors' samples. Sample: naive CD4+ T cells from PBMCs. This sample's subset: CD45RA+ positively selected. The chain couples TRBV18 to TRBJ1-2, with 7 nucleotides matching TRBD1. DNA of the CDR3: TGTGCCAGCTCACCACAGGGGGCGTCTAACTATGGCTACACCTTC. Residues: CASSPQGASNYGYTF.